This T cell receptor (beta chain) originates from a study of blood T cells in healthy people across ages. Whole-study results and caveats: Estimates of total diversity, which came from one million sequenced T cells, were considered to be underestimates.

Each donor supplied approximately 10 milliliters of peripheral blood. Isolated per sample were at least 7 million PBMCs. Together with a sample-barcoded 5' primer, a J-beta primer mix was included in a second PCR lasting about 7 to 12 cycles. Via MiXCR, TCRdb re-called the 5' RACE reads, giving one row per CDR3 protein. The sample has some 1.5 million distinct CDR3 sequences, 25% to 30% seen once. The V segment lost 2 bases and the J segment 10 bases; nucleotides outside the gene matches: 8. Germline CDR1 is SNHLY and CDR2 is FYNNEI. The CDR3 consists of 16 residues. For this clonotype: The antigen remains unidentified.

This chain connects TRBV2 to TRBJ1-6, with 10 bases identical to TRBD1. Material: blood. This clonotype originated in a woman aged 30 to 39 in good health. The CDR3 sequence: CASSEMGQGIRSPLHF. The CDR3 DNA follows: TGTGCCAGCAGTGAAATGGGACAGGGGATTAGGTCACCCCTCCACTTT.